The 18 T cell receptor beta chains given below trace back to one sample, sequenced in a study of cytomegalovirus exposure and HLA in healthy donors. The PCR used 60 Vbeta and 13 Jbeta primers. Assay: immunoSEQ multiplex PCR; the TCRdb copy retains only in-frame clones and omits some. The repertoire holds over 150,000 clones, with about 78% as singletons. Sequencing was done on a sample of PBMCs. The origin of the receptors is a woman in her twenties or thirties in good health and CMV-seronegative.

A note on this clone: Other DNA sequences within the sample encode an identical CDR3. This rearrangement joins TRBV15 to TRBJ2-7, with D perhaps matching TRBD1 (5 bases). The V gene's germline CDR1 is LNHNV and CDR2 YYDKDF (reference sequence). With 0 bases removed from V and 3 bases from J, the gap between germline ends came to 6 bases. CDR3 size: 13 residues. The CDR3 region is CATSRDQGYEQYF. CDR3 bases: TGTGCCACCAGCAGAGATCAGGGCTACGAGCAGTACTTC.

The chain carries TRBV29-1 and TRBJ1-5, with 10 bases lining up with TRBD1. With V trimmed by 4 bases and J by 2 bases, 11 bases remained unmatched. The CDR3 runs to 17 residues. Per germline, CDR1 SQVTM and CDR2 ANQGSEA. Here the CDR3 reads CSVVLDRGWGGNQPQHF. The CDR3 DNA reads TGCAGCGTTGTTCTGGACAGGGGGTGGGGGGGCAATCAGCCCCAGCATTTT.

CDR3 sequence reads: CASSLDAQGSDNSPLHF. In DNA form, the CDR3 reads TGTGCCAGCAGCTTAGATGCGCAGGGCTCGGATAATTCACCCCTCCACTTT. The rearrangement uses TRBV11-3 and TRBJ1-6; possibly TRBD1 for D (5 bases). Looked up from germline, CDR1 is SGHNT and CDR2 is YENEEA. With 0 bases removed from V and 5 bases from J, the gap between germline ends came to 14 bases. The CDR3 covers 17 residues.

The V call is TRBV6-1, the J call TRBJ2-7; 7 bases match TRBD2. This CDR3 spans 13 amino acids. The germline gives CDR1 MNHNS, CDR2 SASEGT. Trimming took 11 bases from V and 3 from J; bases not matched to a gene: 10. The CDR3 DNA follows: TGTGCCCTCTCCGCGGGAGCCTTCTACGAGCAGTACTTC. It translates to CALSAGAFYEQYF.

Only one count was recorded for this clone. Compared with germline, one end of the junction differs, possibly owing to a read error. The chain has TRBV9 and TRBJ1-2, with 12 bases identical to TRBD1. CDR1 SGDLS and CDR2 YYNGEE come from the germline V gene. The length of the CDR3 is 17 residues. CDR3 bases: TGTGCCAGCAGCGTACTCCCGGGACAGGGGGCGGGGTATGGCTACCCCTTC. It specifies CASSVLPGQGAGYGYPF.

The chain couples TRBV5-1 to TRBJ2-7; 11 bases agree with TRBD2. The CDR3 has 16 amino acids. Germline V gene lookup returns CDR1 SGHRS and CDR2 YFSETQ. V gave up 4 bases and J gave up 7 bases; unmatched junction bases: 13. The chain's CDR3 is CASSQRTSGPKGEQYF. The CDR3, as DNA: TGCGCCAGCAGCCAACGGACTAGCGGGCCTAAAGGGGAGCAGTACTTC.

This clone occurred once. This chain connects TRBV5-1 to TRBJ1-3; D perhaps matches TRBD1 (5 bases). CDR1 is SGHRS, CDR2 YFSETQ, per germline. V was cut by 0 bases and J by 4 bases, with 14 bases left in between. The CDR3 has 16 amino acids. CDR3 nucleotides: TGCGCCAGCAGCTTGGCCAGCCGGGGGGACGGAAACACCATATATTTT. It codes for CASSLASRGDGNTIYF.

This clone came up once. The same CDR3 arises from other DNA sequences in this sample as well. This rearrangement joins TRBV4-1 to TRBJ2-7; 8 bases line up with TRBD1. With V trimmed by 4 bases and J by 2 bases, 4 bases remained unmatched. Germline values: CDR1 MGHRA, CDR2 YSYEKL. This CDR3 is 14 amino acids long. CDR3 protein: CASSPRQGPYEQYF. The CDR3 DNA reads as TGCGCCAGCAGCCCTCGACAGGGGCCCTACGAGCAGTACTTC.

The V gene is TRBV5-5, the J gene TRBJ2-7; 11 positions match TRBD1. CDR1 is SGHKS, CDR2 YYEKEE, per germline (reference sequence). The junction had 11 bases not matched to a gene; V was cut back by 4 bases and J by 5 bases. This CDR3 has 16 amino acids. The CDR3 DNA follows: TGTGCCAGCAGCCGTCTTGGGACAGGGGGAAGAGACGAGCAGTACTTC. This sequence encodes CASSRLGTGGRDEQYF.

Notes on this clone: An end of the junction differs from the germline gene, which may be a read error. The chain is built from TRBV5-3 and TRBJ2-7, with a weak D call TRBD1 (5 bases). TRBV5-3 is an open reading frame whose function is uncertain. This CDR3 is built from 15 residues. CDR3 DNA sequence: TGTGCCAGCAGCTTGGGTTATCAGGGAAGTCGGGAGCAGTACTTC. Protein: CASSLGYQGSREQYF.

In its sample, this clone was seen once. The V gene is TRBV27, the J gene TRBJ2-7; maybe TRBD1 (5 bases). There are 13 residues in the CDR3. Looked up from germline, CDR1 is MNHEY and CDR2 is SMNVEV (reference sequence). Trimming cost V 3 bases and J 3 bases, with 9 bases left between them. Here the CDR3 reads CASSFDRFYEQYF. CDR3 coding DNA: TGTGCCAGCAGTTTCGACAGATTCTACGAGCAGTACTTC.

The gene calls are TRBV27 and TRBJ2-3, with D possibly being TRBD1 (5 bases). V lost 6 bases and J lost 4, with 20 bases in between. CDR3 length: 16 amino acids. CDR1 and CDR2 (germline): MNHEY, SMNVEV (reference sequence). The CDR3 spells CASSRPPGSGPDTQYF. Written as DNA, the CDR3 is TGTGCCAGCAGCCGACCCCCAGGGTCCGGGCCAGATACGCAGTATTTT.

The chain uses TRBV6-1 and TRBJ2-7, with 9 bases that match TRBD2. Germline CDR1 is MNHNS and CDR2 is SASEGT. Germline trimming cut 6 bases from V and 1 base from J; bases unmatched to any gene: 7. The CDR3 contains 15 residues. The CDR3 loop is CASSERGVTSYEQYF. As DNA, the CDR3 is TGTGCCAGCAGCGAGCGGGGGGTGACTTCCTACGAGCAGTACTTC.

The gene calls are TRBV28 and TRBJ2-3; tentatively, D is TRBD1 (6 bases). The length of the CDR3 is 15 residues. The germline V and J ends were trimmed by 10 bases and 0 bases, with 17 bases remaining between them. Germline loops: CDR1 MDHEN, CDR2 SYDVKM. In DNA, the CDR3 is TGTGCCACAGCGTACAGGGTGATTAGCACAGATACGCAGTATTTT. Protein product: CATAYRVISTDTQYF.

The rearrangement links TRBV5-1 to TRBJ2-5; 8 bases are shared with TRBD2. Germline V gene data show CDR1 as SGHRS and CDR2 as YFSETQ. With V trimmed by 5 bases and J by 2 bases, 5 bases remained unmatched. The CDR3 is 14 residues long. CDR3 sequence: CASRWASGQETQYF. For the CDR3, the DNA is TGCGCCAGCAGATGGGCTAGCGGGCAAGAGACCCAGTACTTC.

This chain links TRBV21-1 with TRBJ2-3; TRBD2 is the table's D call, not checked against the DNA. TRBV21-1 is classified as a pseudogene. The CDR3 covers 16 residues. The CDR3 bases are TGTGCCAGCGGAGGGGGACTAGCGGGAGCCGCAGATACGCAGTATTTT. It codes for CASGGGLAGAADTQYF.

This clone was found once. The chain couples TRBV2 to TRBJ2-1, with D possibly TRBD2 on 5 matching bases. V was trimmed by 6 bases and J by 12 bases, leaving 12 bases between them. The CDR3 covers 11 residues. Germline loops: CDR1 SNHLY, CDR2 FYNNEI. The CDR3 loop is CASSDYRSQFF. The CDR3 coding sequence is TGTGCCAGCAGCGACTATCGGTCGCAGTTCTTC.

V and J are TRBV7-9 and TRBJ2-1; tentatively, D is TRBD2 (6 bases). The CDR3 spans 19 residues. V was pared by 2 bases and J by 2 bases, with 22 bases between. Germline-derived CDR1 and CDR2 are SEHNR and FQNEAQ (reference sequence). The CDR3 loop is CASSLLVSGGRGPYNEQFF. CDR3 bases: TGTGCCAGCAGCTTACTCGTCAGTGGTGGGCGGGGACCCTACAATGAGCAGTTCTTC.